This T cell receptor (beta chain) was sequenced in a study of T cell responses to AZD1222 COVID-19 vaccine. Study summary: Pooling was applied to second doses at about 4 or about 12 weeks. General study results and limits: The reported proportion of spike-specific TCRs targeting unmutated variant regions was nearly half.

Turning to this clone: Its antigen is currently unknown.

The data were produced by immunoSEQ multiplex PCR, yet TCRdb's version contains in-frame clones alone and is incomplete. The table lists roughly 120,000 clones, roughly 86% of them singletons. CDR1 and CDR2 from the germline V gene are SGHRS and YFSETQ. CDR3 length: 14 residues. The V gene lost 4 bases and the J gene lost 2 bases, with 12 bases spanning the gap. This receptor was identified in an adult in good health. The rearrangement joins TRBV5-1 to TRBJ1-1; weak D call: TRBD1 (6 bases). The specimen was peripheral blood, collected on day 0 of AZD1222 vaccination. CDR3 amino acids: CASSPAGGNTEAFF. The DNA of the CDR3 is TGCGCCAGCAGCCCGGCTGGGGGCAACACTGAAGCTTTCTTT. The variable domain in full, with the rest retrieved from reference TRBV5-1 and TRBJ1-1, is KAGVTQTPRYLIKTRGQQVTLSCSPISGHRSVSWYQQTPGQGLQFLFEYFSETQRNKGNFPGRFSGRQFSNSRSEMNVSTLELGDSALYLCASSPAGGNTEAFFGQGTRLTVV.